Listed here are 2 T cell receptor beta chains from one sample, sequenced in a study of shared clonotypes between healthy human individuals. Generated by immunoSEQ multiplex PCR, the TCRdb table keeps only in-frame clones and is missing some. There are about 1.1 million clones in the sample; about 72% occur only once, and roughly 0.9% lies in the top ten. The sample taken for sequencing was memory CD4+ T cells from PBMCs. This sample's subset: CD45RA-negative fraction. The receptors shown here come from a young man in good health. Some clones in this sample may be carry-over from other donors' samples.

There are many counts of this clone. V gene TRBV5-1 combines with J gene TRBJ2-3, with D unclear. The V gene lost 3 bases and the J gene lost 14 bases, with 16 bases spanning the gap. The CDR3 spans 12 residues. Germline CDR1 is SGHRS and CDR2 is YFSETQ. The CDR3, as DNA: TGCGCCAGCAGCTCAACCTTGGACCGTTCGTATTTT. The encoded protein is CASSSTLDRSYF.

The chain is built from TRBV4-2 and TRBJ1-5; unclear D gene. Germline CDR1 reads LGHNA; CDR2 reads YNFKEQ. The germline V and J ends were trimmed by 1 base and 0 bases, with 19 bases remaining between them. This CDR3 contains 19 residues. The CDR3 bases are TGTGCCAGCAGCCAAGGCATTAGAGGGCCCGAATATAGCAATCAGCCCCAGCATTTT. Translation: CASSQGIRGPEYSNQPQHF.